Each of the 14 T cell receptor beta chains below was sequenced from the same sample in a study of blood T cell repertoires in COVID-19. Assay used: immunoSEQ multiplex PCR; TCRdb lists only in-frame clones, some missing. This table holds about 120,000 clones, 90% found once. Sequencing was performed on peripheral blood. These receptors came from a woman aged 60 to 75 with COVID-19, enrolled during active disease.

CDR3 nucleotides: TGTGCCAGCAGCTTACTAGGGGTCGATGAGCAGTTCTTC. Encoded protein: CASSLLGVDEQFF. The rearrangement links TRBV7-8 to TRBJ2-1; possible D gene TRBD1, 5 bases. The germline V and J ends were trimmed by 2 bases and 8 bases, with 10 bases remaining between them. The CDR3 has 13 residues. The germline gives CDR1 SGHVS, CDR2 FQNEAQ.

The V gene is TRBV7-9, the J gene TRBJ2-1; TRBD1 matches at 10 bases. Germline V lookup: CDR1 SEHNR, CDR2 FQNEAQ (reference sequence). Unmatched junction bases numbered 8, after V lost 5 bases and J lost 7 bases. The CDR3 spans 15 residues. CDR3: CASSPRGTGENEQFF. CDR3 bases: TGTGCCAGCAGCCCCCGGGGGACAGGGGAAAATGAGCAGTTCTTC.

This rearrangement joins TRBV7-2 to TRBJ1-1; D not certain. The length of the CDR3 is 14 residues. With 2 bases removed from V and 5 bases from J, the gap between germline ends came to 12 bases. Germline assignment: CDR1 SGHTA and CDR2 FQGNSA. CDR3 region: CASSLRARGTEAFF. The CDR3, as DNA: TGTGCCAGCAGCTTAAGGGCCCGGGGAACTGAAGCTTTCTTT.

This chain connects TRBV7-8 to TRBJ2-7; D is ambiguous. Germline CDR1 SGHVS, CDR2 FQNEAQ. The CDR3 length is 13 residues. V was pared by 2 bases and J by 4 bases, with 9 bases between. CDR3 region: CASSLFSLYEQYF. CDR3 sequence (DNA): TGTGCCAGCAGCTTATTTTCCCTTTACGAGCAGTACTTC.

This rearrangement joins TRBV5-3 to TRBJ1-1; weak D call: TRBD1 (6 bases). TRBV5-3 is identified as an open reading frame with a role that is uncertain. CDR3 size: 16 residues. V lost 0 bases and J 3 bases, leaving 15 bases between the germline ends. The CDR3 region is CARSLVYRDIYTEAFF. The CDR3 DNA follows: TGTGCCAGAAGCTTGGTTTACCGGGACATCTACACTGAAGCTTTCTTT.

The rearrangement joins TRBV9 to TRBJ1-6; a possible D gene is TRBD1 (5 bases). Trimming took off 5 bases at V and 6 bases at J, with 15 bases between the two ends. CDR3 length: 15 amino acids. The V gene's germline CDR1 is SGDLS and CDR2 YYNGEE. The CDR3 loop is CASSGVGGSNSPLHF. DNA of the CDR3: TGTGCCAGCAGTGGGGTCGGGGGGTCTAATTCACCCCTCCACTTT.

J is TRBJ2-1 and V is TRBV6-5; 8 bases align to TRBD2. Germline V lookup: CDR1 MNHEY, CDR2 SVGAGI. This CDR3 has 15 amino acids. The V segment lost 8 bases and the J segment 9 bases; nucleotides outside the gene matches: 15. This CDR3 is CASRQGLGGDGEQFF. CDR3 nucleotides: TGTGCCAGCCGGCAGGGACTAGGGGGGGACGGTGAGCAGTTCTTC.

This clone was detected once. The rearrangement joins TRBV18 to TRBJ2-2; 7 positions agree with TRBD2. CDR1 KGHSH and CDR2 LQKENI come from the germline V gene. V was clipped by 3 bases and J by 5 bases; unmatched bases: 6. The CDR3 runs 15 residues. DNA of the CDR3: TGTGCCAGCTCACCGCCCGGGACTATAACCGGGGAGCTGTTTTTT. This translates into CASSPPGTITGELFF.

CDR3 in amino acids: CASRSITQGGTEAFF. Here the CDR3 DNA reads TGCGCCAGCAGGTCAATAACTCAGGGGGGAACTGAAGCTTTCTTT. This chain connects TRBV5-1 to TRBJ1-1, with 7 bases aligning to TRBD1. The CDR3 has 15 residues. Per the germline V gene, CDR1 is SGHRS and CDR2 is YFSETQ. V lost 5 bases to trimming and J lost 5 bases; unmatched junction nucleotides: 12.

CDR3 residues: CASSALGGGQPQHF. DNA of the CDR3: TGTGCCAGCAGTGCGCTCGGGGGTGGACAGCCCCAGCATTTT. The chain is built from TRBV6-4 and TRBJ1-5, with D possibly being TRBD1 (5 bases). The CDR3 contains 14 residues. Germline assignment: CDR1 MRHNA and CDR2 SNTAGT. The V end was cut by 4 bases, the J end by 7 bases, with 14 bases between.

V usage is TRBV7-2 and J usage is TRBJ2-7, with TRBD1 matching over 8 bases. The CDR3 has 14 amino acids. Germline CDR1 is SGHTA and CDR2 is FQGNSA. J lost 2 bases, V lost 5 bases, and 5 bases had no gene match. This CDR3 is CASSTGQGTYEQYF. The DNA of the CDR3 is TGTGCCAGCAGCACCGGACAGGGAACCTACGAGCAGTACTTC.

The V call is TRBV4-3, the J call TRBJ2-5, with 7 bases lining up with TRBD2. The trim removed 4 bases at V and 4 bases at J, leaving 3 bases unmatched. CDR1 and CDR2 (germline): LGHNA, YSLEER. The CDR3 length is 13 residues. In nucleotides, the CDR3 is TGCGCCAGCAGCCGATCGGGAGGAGAGACCCAGTACTTC. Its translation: CASSRSGGETQYF.

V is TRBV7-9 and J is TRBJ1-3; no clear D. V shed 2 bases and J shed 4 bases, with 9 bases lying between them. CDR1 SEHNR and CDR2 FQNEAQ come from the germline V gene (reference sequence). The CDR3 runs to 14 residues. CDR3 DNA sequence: TGTGCCAGCAGCTTAATCCCGACAGGAAACACCATATATTTT. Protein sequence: CASSLIPTGNTIYF.

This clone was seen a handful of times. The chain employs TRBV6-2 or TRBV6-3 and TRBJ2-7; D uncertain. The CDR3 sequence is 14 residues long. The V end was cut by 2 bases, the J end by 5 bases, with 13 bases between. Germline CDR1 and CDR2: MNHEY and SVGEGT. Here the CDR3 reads CASSYLRSRNEQYF. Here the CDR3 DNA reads TGTGCCAGCAGTTACCTGAGATCTCGCAACGAGCAGTACTTC.